This T cell receptor (beta chain) was identified in a study of cytomegalovirus exposure and HLA in healthy donors. Primers included in the PCR were 60 Vbeta and 13 Jbeta primers. Assay used: immunoSEQ multiplex PCR; TCRdb lists only in-frame clones, some missing. The sample holds approximately 160,000 clones, around 66% seen once. After removal of 4 bases from V and 7 bases from J, the junction contained 10 bases not matched to a gene. Germline values: CDR1 MGHRA, CDR2 YSYEKL. The CDR3 runs 15 residues. The TCR originated in a woman younger than 45 in good health and CMV-seropositive. The specimen was PBMCs. The chain has TRBV4-1 and TRBJ1-2; the match to TRBD1 covers 9 bases. CDR3 protein: CASSLPGTGSGGYTF. CDR3 in DNA: TGCGCCAGCAGCCTACCCGGGACAGGGTCGGGTGGCTACACCTTC.